Sequencing of this T cell receptor beta chain was carried out in a study of blood T cell repertoires in COVID-19. Study context: Samples came from the United States, Italy and Spain, spanning acute and convalescent COVID-19. The cDNA or gDNA used as material had been derived from T cells, B-cell-depleted T cells, or PBMCs.

J was trimmed by 0 bases and V by 0 bases; bases with no gene match: 4. Germline lookup yields CDR1 MGHRA and CDR2 YSYEKL. There are 16 residues in the CDR3. In the original processing: Reference gene primer amplification gave estimated nucleated cell counts. TCRdb keeps only in-frame clones here, not all; method: immunoSEQ multiplex PCR. That table gives V, J and clone size, and the DNA gave D and trimming. The table records 150,000 to 200,000 clones, roughly 78% of them present only once. The clonotype was recovered from a woman of 80 years or more with active or convalescent COVID-19. The V call is TRBV4-1, the J call TRBJ1-1; 7 bases align to TRBD1. The material sequenced was peripheral blood. CDR3 nucleotides: TGCGCCAGCAGCCAAGAAGGGACAGCCCTGAACACTGAAGCTTTCTTT. Its protein is CASSQEGTALNTEAFF.